This T cell receptor beta chain originates from a study of CXCR3-negative and CXCR3-positive naive CD8 T cells. Germline assignment: CDR1 MGHRA and CDR2 YSYEKL. The CDR3 consists of 15 residues. Each TRB cDNA library was prepared by 5' RACE (with UMI labels). Using the 5' RACE reads, TCRdb records one entry per CDR3 protein without DNA. Its table records about 120,000 distinct CDR3 sequences. About this clonotype itself: The target antigen is unknown.

Study-level findings and limits: More hydrophobic TRB CDR3s occurred in CXCR3-positive than in CXCR3-negative naive cells. The study found comparably high diversity in both naive subsets and much lower diversity in memory CD8+ cells.

Source material: naive CXCR3+ CD8+ T cells from blood. Subset here: CD45RO-CCR7+CD27+CD95- naive CD8+ T cells expressing CXCR3 (TNR3+). The sequence was obtained from a human donor in good health. Some clones in this sample may be carry-over from other donors' samples. This chain connects TRBV4-1 to TRBJ2-7. CDR3 protein: CASKQLGGSSYEQYF.